This passage covers 16 T cell receptor beta chains from one sample sequenced in a study of early T cells in non-severe SARS-CoV-2 infection. TCRdb used MiXCR to reprocess the 5' RACE reads, holding one entry per CDR3 protein. Of under 100,000 distinct CDR3 sequences listed, 12% to 15% are singletons. The sample was whole blood. The source is an adult who was a healthcare worker with PCR-confirmed SARS-CoV-2 infection or an uninfected control (not recorded which).

This rearrangement joins TRBV21-1 to TRBJ2-4; the table's TRBD1 call for D was not verified on the DNA. TRBV21-1 is deemed a pseudogene. The CDR3 runs to 15 residues. CDR3 amino acids: CASSKKGTGWNIQYF. DNA of the CDR3: TGTGCCAGCAGCAAAAAGGGGACAGGGTGGAACATTCAGTACTTC.

This clonotype was detected many times. The chain links TRBV20-1 to TRBJ1-1; D possibly corresponds to TRBD1 (5 bases). Trimming pared 1 base from V and 1 base from J, leaving 7 bases between. The CDR3 loop spans 13 amino acids. The germline V gene encodes CDR1 DFQATT and CDR2 SNEGSKA (reference sequence). CDR3 protein: CSARGGPNTEAFF. CDR3 nucleotides: TGCAGTGCTAGAGGGGGCCCGAACACTGAAGCTTTCTTT.

The chain carries TRBV12-3 or TRBV12-4 and TRBJ1-5; no clear D gene. The V and J ends lost 1 base and 2 bases respectively, with 9 bases between them. This CDR3 contains 15 residues. CDR3 loop: CASSLGEAGNQPQHF. CDR3 in DNA: TGTGCCAGCAGTTTAGGGGAGGCGGGCAATCAGCCCCAGCATTTT.

The table lists this clonotype with many counts. The gene calls are TRBV9 and TRBJ1-2, with a possible D match to TRBD1 (5 bases). This CDR3 region has 15 residues. V was trimmed by 3 bases and J by 0 bases, leaving 12 bases between them. The germline CDR1 and CDR2 sequences are SGDLS and YYNGEE. In DNA form, the CDR3 reads TGTGCCAGCAGCGCGGGACCGCTAGCTAACTATGGCTACACCTTC. This gives the protein CASSAGPLANYGYTF.

This clonotype was seen repeatedly, ten times or more. V is TRBV5-1 and J is TRBJ1-2, with D possibly being TRBD1 (6 bases). CDR1 SGHRS and CDR2 YFSETQ come from the germline V gene. CDR3 size: 18 residues. Trimming pared 4 bases from V and 1 base from J, leaving 23 bases between. The DNA of the CDR3 is TGCGCCAGCAGCCGGGGGGCAAAAAGCAGGGACTATAACTATGGCTACACCTTC. As protein: CASSRGAKSRDYNYGYTF.

This clonotype was picked up many times. Germline and junction disagree at one end, which may indicate a read error. This chain connects TRBV12-5 to TRBJ2-2, with D possibly being TRBD1 or TRBD2 (6 bases each). Germline assignment: CDR1 LGHNT and CDR2 FRNRAP. The length of the CDR3 is 16 residues. In DNA form, the CDR3 reads TGTGCTAGTGGTTGGGAAATTGGCGGGGACACCGGGGAGCTTTTTTTT. It specifies CASGWEIGGDTGELFF.

The V gene is TRBV7-8, the J gene TRBJ1-1; D remains unclear. The CDR3 loop spans 12 amino acids. The V gene's germline CDR1 is SGHVS and CDR2 FQNEAQ. V lost 5 bases and J 8 bases, leaving 12 bases between the germline ends. CDR3 loop: CASSRHREEAFF. For the CDR3, the DNA is TGTGCCAGCAGCCGCCACAGAGAAGAAGCTTTCTTT.

The genes are TRBV12-3 or TRBV12-4 and TRBJ1-2; no definite D call. Trimming took off 2 bases at V and 4 bases at J, with 11 bases between the two ends. This CDR3 is 14 amino acids long. CDR3 nucleotide sequence: TGTGCCAGCAGTTTATTCCCCGGATTCTATGGCTACACCTTC. Protein product: CASSLFPGFYGYTF.

J is TRBJ2-1 and V is TRBV5-1; D possibly corresponds to TRBD2 (5 bases). Per germline, CDR1 SGHRS and CDR2 YFSETQ. V was clipped by 0 bases and J by 5 bases, with 12 bases between them. The CDR3 totals 15 residues. The CDR3 region has the DNA TGCGCCAGCAGCTTGGCCCGCCCGAGGGACAATGAGCAGTTCTTC. Translated: CASSLARPRDNEQFF.

There are a few counts of this clonotype. V gene TRBV9 combines with J gene TRBJ2-2; perhaps D is TRBD1 or TRBD2 (5 bases each). V was cut by 0 bases and J by 2 bases, with 14 bases left in between. Germline V gives CDR1 SGDLS, CDR2 YYNGEE. The CDR3 is made up of 17 amino acids. CDR3: CASSVAGAPFNTGELFF. The CDR3 nucleotides are TGTGCCAGCAGCGTAGCCGGGGCCCCCTTCAACACCGGGGAGCTGTTTTTT. Using reference TRBV9 and TRBJ2-2 for the parts outside the CDR3, the full variable domain is DSGVTQTPKHLITATGQRVTLRCSPRSGDLSVYWYQQSLDQGLQFLIQYYNGEERAKGNILERFSAQQFPDLHSELNLSSLELGDSALYFCASSVAGAPFNTGELFFGEGSRLTVL.

This clonotype appeared many times. This chain's CDR3 is CASSPREGEIDTQYF. DNA for the CDR3: TGTGCCAGCAGCCCCCGGGAGGGGGAAATAGATACGCAGTATTTT. The V and J genes are TRBV9 and TRBJ2-3; 8 bases are a match to TRBD2. V was clipped by 4 bases and J by 5 bases; unmatched bases: 9. The germline V gene has CDR1 SGDLS and CDR2 YYNGEE. CDR3 length: 15 residues.

In this sample, this clonotype turned up a few times. The chain joins TRBV7-9 to TRBJ2-7; D perhaps matches TRBD1 (5 bases). Deletions cut 3 bases from V and 4 bases from J, with 16 bases between. Germline lookup yields CDR1 SEHNR and CDR2 FQNEAQ (reference sequence). The CDR3 consists of 15 residues. For the CDR3, the DNA is TGTGCCAGCAGCTTCTCACAGGTGTCTTTGTACGAGCAGTACTTC. This encodes CASSFSQVSLYEQYF.

This clonotype was counted at least ten times. The chain has TRBV11-2 and TRBJ2-3, with D possibly TRBD2 on 5 matching bases. CDR3 length: 15 amino acids. The V gene lost 5 bases and the J gene lost 6 bases, with 18 bases spanning the gap. Germline CDR1 reads SGHAT; CDR2 reads FQNNGV. DNA for the CDR3: TGTGCCAGCAGCCCAGGACTGTTTCCGGGGGATACGCAGTATTTT. Translating it yields CASSPGLFPGDTQYF. Complete variable domain (other parts from reference TRBV11-2 and TRBJ2-3): EAGVAQSPRYKIIEKRQSVAFWCNPISGHATLYWYQQILGQGPKLLIQFQNNGVVDDSQLPKDRFSAERLKGVDSTLKIQPAKLEDSAVYLCASSPGLFPGDTQYFGPGTRLTVL.

This clonotype has only a few counts. In nucleotides, the CDR3 is TGTGCCATCAGTGTAGGGTCGTCTGGAAACACCATATATTTT. This translates into CAISVGSSGNTIYF. The rearrangement joins TRBV10-3 to TRBJ1-3; no reliable D call. V was pared by 4 bases and J by 1 base, with 8 bases between. The germline V gene encodes CDR1 ENHRY and CDR2 SYGVKD. The CDR3 has 14 amino acids.

Many counts were recorded for this clonotype. The chain recombines TRBV30 with TRBJ1-2; D not certain. Germline CDR1 reads GTSNPN; CDR2 reads SVGIG (reference sequence). V lost 0 bases and J lost 2, with 10 bases in between. This CDR3 contains 14 residues. The CDR3 DNA reads as TGTGCCTGGAGTGTTGGTATAGGGAACTATGGCTACACCTTC. It encodes CAWSVGIGNYGYTF.

This sequence joins TRBV20-1 and TRBJ2-7, with D uncertain. CDR3 length: 15 residues. Trimming took off 6 bases at V and 2 bases at J, with 20 bases between the two ends. Germline V gives CDR1 DFQATT, CDR2 SNEGSKA (reference sequence). The CDR3 DNA sequence: TGCAGTGCCCTAGACGACCTACCAAACCCCTACGAGCAGTACTTC. The encoded protein is CSALDDLPNPYEQYF.